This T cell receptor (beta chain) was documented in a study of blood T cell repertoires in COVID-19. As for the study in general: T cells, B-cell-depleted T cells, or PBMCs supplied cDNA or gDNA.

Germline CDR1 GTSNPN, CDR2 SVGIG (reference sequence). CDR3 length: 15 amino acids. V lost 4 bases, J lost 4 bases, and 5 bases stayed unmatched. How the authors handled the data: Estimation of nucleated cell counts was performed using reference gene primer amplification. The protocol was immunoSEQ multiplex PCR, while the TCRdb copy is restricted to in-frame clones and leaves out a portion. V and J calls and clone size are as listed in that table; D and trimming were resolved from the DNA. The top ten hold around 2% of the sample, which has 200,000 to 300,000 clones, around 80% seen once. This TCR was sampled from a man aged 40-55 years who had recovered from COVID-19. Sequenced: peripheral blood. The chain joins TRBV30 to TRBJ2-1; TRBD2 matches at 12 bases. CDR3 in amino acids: CAWTKGLAGYNEQFF. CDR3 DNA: TGTGCCTGGACAAAAGGACTAGCGGGGTACAATGAGCAGTTCTTC.